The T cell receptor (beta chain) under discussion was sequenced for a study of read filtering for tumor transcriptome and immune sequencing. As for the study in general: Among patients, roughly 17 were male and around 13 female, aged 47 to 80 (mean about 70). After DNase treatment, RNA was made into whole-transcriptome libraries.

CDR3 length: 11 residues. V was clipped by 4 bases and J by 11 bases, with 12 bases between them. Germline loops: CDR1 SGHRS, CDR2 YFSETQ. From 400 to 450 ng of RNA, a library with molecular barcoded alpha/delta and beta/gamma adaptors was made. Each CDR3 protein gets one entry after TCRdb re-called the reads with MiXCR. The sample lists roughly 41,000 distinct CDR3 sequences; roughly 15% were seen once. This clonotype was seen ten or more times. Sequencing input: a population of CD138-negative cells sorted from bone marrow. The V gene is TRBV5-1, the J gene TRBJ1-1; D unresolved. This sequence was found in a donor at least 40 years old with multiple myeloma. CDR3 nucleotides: TGCGCCAGCAGCGAGGGCCGCAGGGCTTTCTTT. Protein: CASSEGRRAFF.